This is a list of T cell receptor beta chains from one sample in a study of blood T cells in healthy people across ages. TCRdb passed the 5' RACE reads through MiXCR, listing each CDR3 protein once. Among over 950,000 distinct CDR3 sequences listed, roughly 50% were seen once. Sequenced material: blood. The source is an older woman in good health. Both conserved end residues are part of each CDR3. The D gene is left open where the match is weak. Clone sizes are given selectively: once, few, many, or a class where the clone is expanded.

d_call	j_call	v_call	clone_size	cdr3_aa	cdr3_nt
TRBD2	TRBJ2-1	TRBV7-3	-	CASSLEPGLRGNEQFF	TGTGCCAGCAGCTTAGAACCGGGACTAAGAGGTAATGAGCAGTTCTTC
TRBD2	TRBJ2-3	TRBV7-9	few	CASSRLAGGPLRLDTQYF	TGTGCCAGCAGCCGACTAGCGGGAGGGCCTTTGCGATTAGATACGCAGTATTTT
-	TRBJ1-2	TRBV25-1	-	CASSPSHLYGYTF	TGTGCCAGCAGCCCCTCACACCTCTATGGCTACACCTTC
TRBD2	TRBJ2-1	TRBV28	-	CASNAGLIYNEQFF	TGTGCCAGCAACGCGGGACTAATCTACAATGAGCAGTTCTTC
-	TRBJ2-5	TRBV24-1	few	CATSDDRQIQGETQYF	TGTGCCACCAGTGATGATAGGCAGATCCAAGGGGAGACCCAGTACTTC
-	TRBJ1-2	TRBV7-3	-	CASSPAGLASGYTF	TGTGCCAGCAGCCCCGCGGGTTTGGCGTCGGGCTACACCTTC
TRBD1	TRBJ2-3	TRBV7-6	few	CASSINLGQSTDTQYF	TGTGCCAGCAGCATTAACTTGGGACAGTCCACAGATACGCAGTATTTT
-	TRBJ2-7	TRBV12-3/TRBV12-4	few	CASSWGQAIRVNSYNEQYF	TGTGCCAGCAGTTGGGGCCAGGCCATTAGGGTAAACTCCTACAATGAGCAGTACTTC
TRBD1	TRBJ2-2	TRBV12-3/TRBV12-4	-	CASSRTGRLPQGGELFF	TGTGCCAGCAGTCGGACAGGGCGTCTTCCTCAGGGCGGGGAGCTGTTTTTT
TRBD1	TRBJ2-1	TRBV12-3/TRBV12-4	-	CAGSHDPKTGSTDEQFF	TGTGCCGGCAGCCATGACCCGAAGACAGGGAGTACGGATGAGCAGTTCTTC
-	TRBJ1-2	TRBV5-1	-	CASSFQSNYGYTF	TGCGCCAGCAGCTTTCAGAGCAACTATGGCTACACCTTC
TRBD1	TRBJ2-5	TRBV27	-	CASKLQGAYETQYF	TGTGCCAGCAAACTCCAGGGGGCTTATGAGACCCAGTACTTC
-	TRBJ1-1	TRBV6-5	-	CASSYLAGLNPEAFF	TGTGCCAGCAGTTATCTGGCCGGGTTGAACCCTGAAGCTTTCTTT
TRBD2	TRBJ2-7	TRBV5-1	-	CASSSPSGPYEQYF	TGCGCCAGCAGCTCGCCTAGCGGACCCTACGAGCAGTACTTC
-	TRBJ2-7	TRBV28	-	CASSFIGDGSEQYF	TGTGCCAGCAGTTTTATAGGGGACGGGAGTGAGCAGTACTTC
-	TRBJ1-4	TRBV29-1	few	CSVEGTHSEKLFF	TGCAGCGTTGAGGGAACTCACTCGGAAAAACTGTTTTTT
-	TRBJ2-4	TRBV28	-	CASSFWGRDKNIQYF	TGTGCCAGCAGTTTTTGGGGTCGAGACAAAAACATTCAGTACTTC
-	TRBJ2-7	TRBV27	-	CASKFTGTTREYF	TGTGCCAGCAAGTTCACAGGGACAACACGAGAGTACTTC
-	TRBJ2-7	TRBV3-1	once	CATRRSPYNEQYF	TGTGCCACCCGGAGGTCCCCATACAATGAGCAGTACTTC
-	TRBJ2-3	TRBV2	-	CASSEALAASTDTQYF	TGTGCCAGCAGTGAAGCTTTGGCAGCTAGCACAGATACGCAGTATTTT
-	TRBJ2-1	TRBV7-9	-	CAGSFSLAIILGAEQFF	TGTGCCGGCAGCTTTTCGCTGGCCATCATCCTAGGGGCTGAGCAGTTCTTC
-	TRBJ2-5	TRBV18	-	CASSPLKETQYF	TGTGCCAGCTCACCTCTCAAAGAGACCCAGTACTTC
-	TRBJ2-1	TRBV6-2/TRBV6-3	few	CASSYRGSIKHNEQFF	TGTGCCAGCAGTTACAGGGGGAGCATCAAACACAATGAGCAGTTCTTC
-	TRBJ2-3	TRBV7-6	-	CASRSGASTDTQYF	TGTGCCAGCAGATCGGGGGCTAGCACAGATACGCAGTATTTT
-	TRBJ1-1	TRBV5-1	-	CASSLEGGINTEAFF	TGCGCCAGCAGCTTGGAGGGGGGGATTAACACTGAAGCTTTCTTT
-	TRBJ1-2	TRBV27	few	CASSSPGNYYGYTF	TGTGCCAGCAGTTCACCAGGGAACTACTATGGCTACACCTTC
-	TRBJ2-6	TRBV5-1	-	CASSLAGRGSSGANVLTF	TGCGCCAGCAGCTTGGCAGGACGGGGGAGCTCTGGGGCCAACGTCCTGACTTTC
-	TRBJ2-4	TRBV5-1	-	CASSWSGSGVNIQYF	TGCGCCAGCAGCTGGTCAGGCAGTGGGGTAAACATTCAGTACTTC
TRBD2	TRBJ2-1	TRBV20-1	-	CSASGTSGTNEQFF	TGCAGTGCTTCCGGGACTAGCGGGACTAATGAGCAGTTCTTC
TRBD1	TRBJ1-1	TRBV6-5	-	CASNGQGHTEAFF	TGTGCCAGCAACGGACAGGGTCACACTGAAGCTTTCTTT
-	TRBJ2-7	TRBV4-3	-	CASSPDTGLYEQYF	TGCGCCAGCAGTCCTGATACAGGGCTCTACGAGCAGTACTTC
TRBD2	TRBJ2-5	TRBV7-2	-	CASSSSSGVQETQYF	TGTGCCAGCAGCTCCTCTAGCGGGGTACAAGAGACCCAGTACTTC
-	TRBJ1-5	TRBV6-1	-	CASSEAGIVGQPQHF	TGTGCCAGCAGTGAAGCCGGGATCGTAGGTCAGCCCCAGCATTTT
TRBD2	TRBJ2-3	TRBV6-5	-	CASRALAGGGTDTQYF	TGTGCCAGCAGAGCTCTAGCGGGAGGGGGCACAGATACGCAGTATTTT
-	TRBJ1-5	TRBV5-1	-	CASSVVGNQPQHF	TGCGCCAGCAGCGTGGTTGGCAATCAGCCCCAGCATTTT
-	TRBJ2-6	TRBV12-3/TRBV12-4	many	CASTISGANVLTF	TGTGCCAGCACTATCTCTGGGGCCAACGTCCTGACTTTC
-	TRBJ2-5	TRBV6-2/TRBV6-3	-	CASSKWTGAGETQYF	TGTGCCAGCAGTAAATGGACAGGCGCGGGGGAGACCCAGTACTTC
TRBD1	TRBJ2-7	TRBV2	many	CASSEATRGPNEQYF	TGTGCCAGCAGTGAAGCGACCAGGGGGCCCAACGAGCAGTACTTC
TRBD1	TRBJ1-2	TRBV20-1	many	CSARDAGTGEGGYTF	TGCAGTGCTAGAGATGCCGGGACAGGGGAAGGCGGCTACACCTTC
-	TRBJ2-1	TRBV7-9	-	CASTNGVFYNEQFF	TGTGCCAGCACCAACGGCGTTTTCTACAATGAGCAGTTCTTC
-	TRBJ1-5	TRBV28	-	CASSLGIGGNQPQHF	TGTGCCAGCAGTTTAGGAATCGGGGGGAATCAGCCCCAGCATTTT
-	TRBJ2-7	TRBV20-1	-	CSSGTVYEQYF	TGCAGTAGTGGCACCGTCTACGAGCAGTACTTC
-	TRBJ2-3	TRBV20-1	-	CSKGPLLGDTQYF	TGCAGTAAAGGGCCCCTACTGGGGGATACGCAGTATTTT
TRBD2	TRBJ2-5	TRBV10-3	-	CAISASGTQETQYF	TGTGCCATCAGCGCTAGCGGGACCCAAGAGACCCAGTACTTC
TRBD2	TRBJ2-7	TRBV7-9	-	CASSFGTTGSYEQYF	TGTGCCAGCAGCTTCGGGACTACCGGCTCCTACGAGCAGTACTTC
-	TRBJ1-2	TRBV20-1	-	CSAREQGGYGYTF	TGCAGTGCTAGGGAACAGGGCGGCTATGGCTACACCTTC
-	TRBJ2-3	TRBV28	-	CASSLQFPDTQYF	TGTGCCAGCAGTTTACAATTCCCAGATACGCAGTATTTT
TRBD1	TRBJ2-1	TRBV12-3/TRBV12-4	-	CASRGQVYNEQFF	TGTGCCAGCAGAGGACAGGTTTATAATGAGCAGTTCTTC
-	TRBJ2-2	TRBV2	-	CASSVGVDTGELFF	TGTGCCAGCAGTGTGGGTGTGGACACCGGGGAGCTGTTTTTT